The present T cell receptor (beta chain) was sequenced within a study of glioma-infiltrating T cells after dendritic cell vaccination. Study at large: Glioblastoma patients came from Phase I and II dendritic cell vaccination trials. Findings and caveats of the study: Longer survival after dendritic cell vaccination followed higher pretreatment TIL content.

None of the glioblastoma patients had an isocitrate dehydrogenase mutation. In regard to this clone: Antigen specificity is unknown.

This CDR3 is built from 12 residues. The germline V gene has CDR1 SEHNR and CDR2 FQNEAQ (reference sequence). The germline V and J ends were trimmed by 3 bases and 3 bases, with 5 bases remaining between them. TCRB CDR3 was amplified from 2 ug genomic DNA or less. Repertoires were generated with immunoSEQ multiplex PCR, while TCRdb's copy carries only in-frame clones and drops some. The repertoire has about 92,000 clones, about nine tenths of them found once; the top ten carry 15% to 17%. This sequence originates from a human donor with glioblastoma. The input for sequencing was blood, taken before dendritic cell vaccination. This chain uses TRBV7-9 with TRBJ1-2; D remains ambiguous. The CDR3 region is CASSFRDYGYTF. The CDR3, as DNA: TGTGCCAGCAGCTTCCGGGACTATGGCTACACCTTC.